This TCR beta chain was sequenced during a study of sequential checkpoint blockade in melanoma. Study-wide background: TCRbeta immunosequencing was performed on DNA from over 90 pretreatment melanoma tumor samples. Matched biopsies came pretreatment and at week 13 for twenty-two patients.

Treatment meaning: randomized to nivolumab then ipilimumab (arm A) or the reverse (arm B). Method: immunoSEQ multiplex PCR; TCRdb's copy keeps in-frame clones and lacks some. The sample holds some 6,000 clones; around 21% are singletons and the top ten take roughly 10%. This clone came up a few times. J gave up 0 bases and V 2 bases, and 7 bases lay outside the gene matches. Germline values: CDR1 MDHEN, CDR2 SYDVKM. This CDR3 region has 18 residues. The TCR comes from a human donor with melanoma. The sequencing used tumor tissue (inferred from file names), collected from a patient given nivolumab and ipilimumab in sequence. V gene TRBV28 combines with J gene TRBJ2-4, with 10 nucleotides matching TRBD2. The CDR3 here is CASSLGTSGTLAKNIQYF. Written as DNA, the CDR3 is TGTGCCAGCAGTTTAGGAACTAGCGGGACTCTAGCCAAAAACATTCAGTACTTC.